This entry lists 18 T cell receptor beta chains sequenced from one sample in a study of T cell repertoires in cytomegalovirus infection. Via MiXCR, TCRdb re-called the reads, giving one row per CDR3 protein. This sample carries about 6,100 distinct CDR3 sequences, 45% to 55% of them seen once, and the ten largest clones take 89%. These receptors have no identified antigens. The sample consisted of PBMCs, sequenced either directly or after in vitro stimulation (not recorded which). The receptors stem from a human donor in good health (CMV status not recorded). Some clones in this sample may be carry-over from other donors' samples.

In the case of this clonotype: This likely comes from a read error, as the CDR3 has no conserved phenylalanine or tryptophan at its end. It is unclear where the CDR3 begins or ends on the DNA, so no DNA is shown, and the CDR3 is as TCRdb lists it. This rearrangement joins TRBV6-1 to TRBJ1-5; TRBD1, the table's D call, was not compared with the DNA. The germline V gene encodes CDR1 MNHNS and CDR2 SASEGT. The CDR3 adds up to 14 amino acids, both ends counted. CDR3 in amino acids: CASSMGRKNQPQPC.

In regard to this clonotype: Since no conserved phenylalanine or tryptophan closes the CDR3, a read error is the likely cause. The genes are TRBV7-8 and TRBJ2-7, with a weak D call TRBD2 (7 bases). This CDR3 spans 14 amino acids. Germline CDR1 is SGHVS and CDR2 is FQNEAQ. The chain's CDR3 is CNSSGDTPGDEQYL. CDR3 DNA: TGTAACAGCAGCGGGGACACCCCTGGCGACGAGCAGTACTTA.

This clonotype appeared a single time. The chain recombines TRBV7-8 with TRBJ2-7; D might be TRBD1 (6 bases). In germline, CDR1 is SGHVS, CDR2 FQNEAQ. Trimming took 4 bases from V and 13 from J, leaving 23 bases between them. CDR3 length: 14 residues. CDR3 bases: TGTGCCAGCAGCTGGGACACCCCTTGTGACGAGAATTACTTC. Protein product: CASSWDTPCDENYF.

Remarks on this clonotype: This CDR3 fails to terminate in the conserved phenylalanine or tryptophan, so it likely reflects a read error. This rearrangement joins TRBV7-2 to TRBJ1-5; 7 nucleotides align to TRBD1. Trimming at V came to 6 bases and at J to 0 bases, leaving 5 bases not matched to a gene. The CDR3 totals 15 residues. Germline V gene sequence: CDR1 SGHTA, CDR2 FQGNSA. The CDR3 loop is CASRPGTASNQPQHC. CDR3 in DNA: TGTGCCAGCAGACCAGGGACAGCTAGCAATCAGCCCCAGCATTGT.

This chain links TRBV7-9 with TRBJ1-2; the match to TRBD1 covers 7 bases. CDR1 and CDR2 from the germline V gene are SEHNR and FQNEAQ (reference sequence). The CDR3 length is 18 residues. Trimming took 2 bases from V and 7 from J; bases not matched to a gene: 19. The DNA of the CDR3 is TGTGCCAGCAGCTTAAGGACCGACAGGGAGGCATTCGGGCTTGGCTACACCTTC. It translates to CASSLRTDREAFGLGYTF.

This rearrangement joins TRBV20-1 to TRBJ2-3, with 11 bases matching TRBD2. Losses at the gene ends were 3 bases for V and 0 bases for J; bases not matched to a gene: 5. The CDR3 has 16 amino acids. Germline CDR1 and CDR2: DFQATT and SNEGSKA (reference sequence). The CDR3 loop is CSASPSGGRSTDTQYF. In DNA, the CDR3 is TGCAGTGCTAGCCCTAGCGGGGGGAGAAGCACAGATACGCAGTATTTT.

This clonotype was seen more than once but under ten times. At one boundary the junction diverges from the germline segment, which might be a read error. This chain links TRBV7-2 with TRBJ1-5, with 7 bases lining up with TRBD1. This CDR3 has 15 amino acids. Germline V gives CDR1 SGHTA, CDR2 FQGNSA. CDR3 nucleotide sequence: TGTTCCAGCATCCCCGGGACAGCTATCAATCAGCCCCAGCATTTT. This translates into CSSIPGTAINQPQHF.

About this clonotype itself: The junction and the germline gene differ at one end; a read error may be behind it. The chain couples TRBV7-2 to TRBJ1-5, with TRBD1 identical over 7 bases. This CDR3 is 15 amino acids long. Germline V gene lookup returns CDR1 SGHTA and CDR2 FQGNSA. CDR3 sequence reads: CDSSPGTASNQPHDF. In DNA, the CDR3 is TGTGACAGCAGCCCCGGGACAGCTAGCAATCAGCCCCATGATTTT.

This clonotype is judged medium-sized (0.01 to 0.1%). The rearrangement joins TRBV6-1 to TRBJ1-1; possible D gene TRBD1, 6 bases. V was trimmed by 6 bases and J by 1 base, leaving 12 bases between them. Germline V CDR1 and CDR2: MNHNS, SASEGT. This CDR3 is built from 14 residues. This CDR3 is CASRETGPNTEAFF. The CDR3 DNA sequence: TGTGCCAGCAGAGAAACAGGGCCGAACACTGAAGCTTTCTTT.

As to this clonotype: The conserved final phenylalanine or tryptophan is absent from the CDR3, which likely points to a read error. It is unclear where the CDR3 begins or ends on the DNA, so no DNA is shown, and the CDR3 is as TCRdb lists it. This chain joins TRBV28 and TRBJ2-1; TRBD2, as called in the table, went unchecked against the DNA. The length of the CDR3 is 12 amino acids, counting both ends. CDR1 is MDHEN, CDR2 SYDVKM, per germline. The CDR3 sequence: CASSFYLAETFC.

The chain couples TRBV28 to TRBJ2-7, with D tentatively TRBD2 (5 bases). This CDR3 region has 14 residues. Looked up from germline, CDR1 is MDHEN and CDR2 is SYDVKM. V was cut by 11 bases and J by 3 bases, with 20 bases left in between. CDR3 nucleotide sequence: TGTGCCCGCACAGCCACCCAACTAGACTACGAGCAGTACTTC. Translation: CARTATQLDYEQYF.

This chain uses TRBV7-2 with TRBJ1-1, with D hard to call. Germline CDR1 is SGHTA and CDR2 is FQGNSA. The ends were cut back, 3 bases at V and 2 bases at J, with 4 bases in the middle. The CDR3 has 12 residues. The CDR3 nucleotides read TGTGCCAGCAGCTTTGTTAACACTGAAGCTTTCTTT. Amino acids: CASSFVNTEAFF.

About this clonotype itself: This likely comes from a read error, as the CDR3 has no conserved phenylalanine or tryptophan at its end. The chain carries TRBV27 and TRBJ1-2, with D hard to call. The CDR3 extends over 14 amino acids. The germline gives CDR1 MNHEY, CDR2 SMNVEV (reference sequence). V lost 8 bases and J lost 2, with 15 bases in between. The CDR3 nucleotides are TGTGCCAGCCGGTTGTCTGGCGCAAACTATGGCTACACCTTA. This codes for CASRLSGANYGYTL.

The chain carries TRBV7-2 and TRBJ2-4; 7 nucleotides align to TRBD1. The length of the CDR3 is 20 residues. Germline values: CDR1 SGHTA, CDR2 FQGNSA. Trimming at V came to 3 bases and at J to 7 bases, leaving 24 bases not matched to a gene. CDR3 in amino acids: CASSFTGDSGLPTSRNIQYF. DNA of the CDR3: TGTGCCAGCAGCTTTACCGGGGACAGCGGCCTACCGACCTCAAGGAACATTCAGTACTTC.

This chain uses TRBV11-2 with TRBJ1-2; D remains unclear. V gave up 5 bases and J gave up 8 bases, with 12 bases separating them. The CDR3 loop spans 12 amino acids. Germline CDR1 reads SGHAT; CDR2 reads FQNNGV. CDR3 DNA: TGTGCCAGCAGCCCATTTCCTGGGGGCTACACCTTC. Translated, it gives CASSPFPGGYTF.

The chain recombines TRBV10-3 with TRBJ2-6; 7 bases align to TRBD1. This CDR3 contains 15 residues. Trimming took 5 bases from V and 4 from J; bases not matched to a gene: 5. Germline lookup yields CDR1 ENHRY and CDR2 SYGVKD. The CDR3 DNA sequence: TGTGCCATCAGTAAACAGGGGACCGGGGCCAACGTCCTGACTTTC. It translates to CAISKQGTGANVLTF.

This clonotype was counted many times. The chain combines TRBV19 with TRBJ2-2; no clear D. V was pared by 6 bases and J by 5 bases, with 16 bases between. CDR1 is LNHDA and CDR2 is SQIVND in the germline V gene (reference sequence). This CDR3 comprises 15 residues. CDR3 nucleotides: TGTGCCAGTAGCCTAGTGGGGTTGGGAACCGGGGAGCTGTTTTTT. Translation: CASSLVGLGTGELFF.

The V call is TRBV7-2, the J call TRBJ2-7; 9 bases match TRBD1. J gave up 7 bases and V 5 bases, and 6 bases lay outside the gene matches. This CDR3 is built from 13 residues. Per germline, CDR1 SGHTA and CDR2 FQGNSA. The CDR3 here is CASSRGQGGEQYF. The CDR3 DNA is TGTGCCAGCAGCCGGGGACAGGGAGGTGAGCAGTACTTC.